This TCR beta chain was found in a study of blood T cell repertoires in COVID-19 (dated by TCRdb to the early 2020s). Concerning the study at large: Collaborator samples came from the United States, Italy and Spain and covered acute and convalescent phases of COVID-19. Subjects who had been exposed to COVID-19, were actively infected with it, or had recovered from it provided the deeply sampled blood TCRbeta repertoires that made up the dataset. Where HLA class I and class II types were available, the types were taken from metadata supplied by the sample provider, not from assay-based typing. The material from the prospective study consisted of cDNA or gDNA derived from T cells, B-cell-depleted T cells, or PBMCs. The samples were drawn from the first 160 participants of the ongoing ImmuneRACE study and from over a thousand subjects provided by 6 global collaborators. The repertoires were released in a freely available public database intended as a resource for research on the immune response to SARS-CoV-2. Nearly every sample came with metadata listing a de-identified subject ID, COVID-19 status, age in years and sex.

Trimming removed 0 bases from V and 10 bases from J, leaving 12 bases between the germline ends. The germline V gene gives CDR1 as MNHNS and CDR2 as SASEGT. The CDR3, from cysteine to phenylalanine, totals 13 residues. The DNA shown is the 39-base CDR3, in frame from base 1. TCRbeta CDR3 regions were amplified from genomic DNA using the immunoSEQ Assay, a bias-controlled multiplex PCR. Concerning the study's data processing: Nucleated cell counts per sample were estimated from amplification of reference gene primers within the assay. Sequence reads were collapsed and filtered to measure the absolute abundance of every unique TCRbeta CDR3 rearrangement. For each sample, productive Simpson clonality was calculated as the square root of Simpson's diversity index across productive rearrangements. Imported from immuneACCESS, the table was reduced by TCRdb to in-frame sequences with V and J called. These copies leave out some clones; in studies compared against another copy, an unresolved V gene accounts for under half, and the cause of the remainder is not known. V, J and clone size derive from that table, while D and trimming were established from the DNA sequence. This sample is represented by around 290,000 clones; 80% to 90% of them were singletons. About 8% of the sample is taken by the ten largest.

Here is what the overall study found, with its caveats: Clinical and demographic metadata were provided uncurated, with the amount varying by source and participant.

Regarding this clone: It has no known antigen specificity. Base qualities are not recorded, but no much larger clone differs from it by a single base.

Samples from volunteer blood donors who had recovered from COVID-19 were contributed by a second Seattle source. The collaborating institutions used their own protocols to collect whole blood in K2EDTA tubes. For TCRbeta analysis, collaborators shipped samples in one of three forms: frozen whole blood, isolated PBMCs, or DNA extracted from either of those sample types. The TCR comes from a woman between 45 and 65 years old who had recovered from COVID-19. The chain is assembled from TRBV6-1 and TRBJ1-2; TRBD1 is perhaps the D gene, given 5 matching bases. The sample taken for sequencing was peripheral blood. The CDR3 amino acid sequence is: CASSEARGRAYTF. The bases are TGTGCCAGCAGTGAAGCGCGGGGCAGGGCCTACACCTTC.